This passage covers 10 T cell receptor beta chains from one sample sequenced in a study of T cell repertoires in ileal Crohn's disease. Assay: immunoSEQ multiplex PCR; the TCRdb copy retains only in-frame clones and omits some. The table records more than 11,000 clones, 70% to 90% of them present only once. Sequencing was done on a sample of ileal tissue. Receptors were obtained from an adult with Crohn's disease.

The rearrangement links TRBV6-5 to TRBJ1-1, with 7 bases matching TRBD1. Germline lookup yields CDR1 MNHEY and CDR2 SVGAGI. This CDR3 spans 14 amino acids. The V gene end was trimmed by 5 bases and the J gene end by 4 bases; junction bases not matched to a gene: 7. CDR3 amino acids: CASSDNRGITEAFF. In nucleotides, the CDR3 is TGTGCCAGCAGTGACAACAGGGGAATCACTGAAGCTTTCTTT.

About this clone: Germline and junction disagree at one end, which may indicate a read error. Other DNA sequences in this specimen translate into the identical CDR3. The chain combines TRBV18 with TRBJ1-6; TRBD1 agrees at 9 bases. This CDR3 has 16 residues. Germline V gene data show CDR1 as KGHSH and CDR2 as LQKENI. The CDR3 nucleotides are TGTGCCAGCTCACCTAATGTTGGGACAGGGAATTCCCCCCTCCACTTT. Translating it yields CASSPNVGTGNSPLHF.

The chain uses TRBV29-1 and TRBJ2-5, with D possibly being TRBD1 (5 bases). CDR3 size: 14 residues. Trimming removed 4 bases at V and 2 bases at J, with 14 bases between. Germline CDR1 is SQVTM and CDR2 is ANQGSEA. The CDR3 loop is CSVGLGASQETQYF. In DNA form, the CDR3 reads TGCAGCGTTGGGTTAGGGGCAAGTCAAGAGACCCAGTACTTC.

In DNA form, the CDR3 reads TGTGCCAGCAGTTACATTGAGGGGGCTGGTGGCTACACCTTC. This encodes CASSYIEGAGGYTF. The chain joins TRBV6-6 to TRBJ1-2; TRBD1 matches at 7 bases. The CDR3 length is 14 residues. Germline CDR1 MNHNY, CDR2 SVGAGI (reference sequence). Trimming took 2 bases from V and 7 from J; bases not matched to a gene: 7.

This chain uses TRBV7-2 with TRBJ2-1; TRBD1 might be the D (5 bases). Per germline, CDR1 SGHTA and CDR2 FQGNSA. V was shortened by 2 bases and J by 3 bases, with 17 bases between the two germline ends. CDR3 length: 17 amino acids. As DNA, the CDR3 is TGTGCCAGCAGCTTAAGGGGAACTTCTAACATCTACAATGAGCAGTTCTTC. Translated: CASSLRGTSNIYNEQFF.

The chain couples TRBV6-5 to TRBJ1-1; D might be TRBD1 (5 bases). Germline V lookup: CDR1 MNHEY, CDR2 SVGAGI. The CDR3 consists of 14 residues. The V end lost 2 bases, the J end lost 4 bases, and 11 bases lay between the germline ends. The chain's CDR3 is CASSYQGFGTEAFF. In DNA form, the CDR3 reads TGTGCCAGCAGTTACCAGGGTTTTGGCACTGAAGCTTTCTTT.

This chain connects TRBV5-6 to TRBJ1-1; a possible D gene is TRBD1 (6 bases). The V gene's germline CDR1 is SGHDT and CDR2 YYEEEE. The germline V and J ends were trimmed by 3 bases and 6 bases, with 15 bases remaining between them. The CDR3 sequence is 14 residues long. CDR3 protein: CASSSGGGGPEAFF. CDR3 nucleotide sequence: TGTGCCAGCAGCTCCGGAGGGGGGGGACCTGAAGCTTTCTTT.

This clone came up a few times. The chain is built from TRBV19 and TRBJ1-1; D possibly corresponds to TRBD1 (5 bases). The V end lost 0 bases, the J end lost 5 bases, and 13 bases lay between the germline ends. This CDR3 comprises 15 residues. CDR1 and CDR2 (germline): LNHDA, SQIVND (reference sequence). CDR3 sequence: CASSIERGGETEAFF. The CDR3 DNA reads as TGTGCCAGTAGTATAGAAAGGGGAGGAGAAACTGAAGCTTTCTTT. Together with reference TRBV19 and TRBJ1-1, the CDR3 gives the full variable domain: DGGITQSPKYLFRKEGQNVTLSCEQNLNHDAMYWYRQDPGQGLRLIYYSQIVNDFQKGDIAEGYSVSREKKESFPLTVTSAQKNPTAFYLCASSIERGGETEAFFGQGTRLTVV.

The rearrangement links TRBV29-1 to TRBJ1-1, with 7 bases identical to TRBD1. Trimming cost V 6 bases and J 0 bases; bases outside gene matches: 7. Germline V lookup: CDR1 SQVTM, CDR2 ANQGSEA. The CDR3 is made up of 14 amino acids. The CDR3 sequence: CSVARTGLNTEAFF. CDR3 in DNA: TGCAGCGTAGCCCGGACAGGTCTGAACACTGAAGCTTTCTTT. Based on the CDR3 plus reference TRBV29-1 and TRBJ1-1, the full variable domain is SAVISQKPSRDICQRGTSLTIQCQVDSQVTMMFWYRQQPGQSLTLIATANQGSEATYESGFVIDKFPISRPNLTFSTLTVSNMSPEDSSIYLCSVARTGLNTEAFFGQGTRLTVV.

The rearrangement joins TRBV23-1 to TRBJ1-3; 11 bases fit TRBD1. TRBV23-1 falls under the ORF class, with uncertain function. The CDR3 loop spans 24 amino acids. Germline trimming cut 1 base from V and 0 bases from J; bases unmatched to any gene: 23. The CDR3 region is CASSQWKRGGTGGELDSSGNTIYF. CDR3 bases: TGCGCCAGCAGTCAATGGAAGAGAGGGGGGACAGGGGGTGAGCTAGACTCCTCTGGAAACACCATATATTTT.